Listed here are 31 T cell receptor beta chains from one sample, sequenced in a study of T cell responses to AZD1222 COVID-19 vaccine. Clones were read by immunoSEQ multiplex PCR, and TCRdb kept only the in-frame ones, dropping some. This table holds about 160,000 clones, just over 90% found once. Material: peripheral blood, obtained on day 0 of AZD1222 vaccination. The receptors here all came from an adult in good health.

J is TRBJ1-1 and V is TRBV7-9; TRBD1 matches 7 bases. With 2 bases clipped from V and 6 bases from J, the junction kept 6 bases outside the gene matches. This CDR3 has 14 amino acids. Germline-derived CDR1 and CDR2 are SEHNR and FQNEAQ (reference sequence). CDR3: CASSLIQGGSEAFF. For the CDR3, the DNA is TGTGCCAGCAGCTTAATCCAGGGGGGCTCTGAAGCTTTCTTT.

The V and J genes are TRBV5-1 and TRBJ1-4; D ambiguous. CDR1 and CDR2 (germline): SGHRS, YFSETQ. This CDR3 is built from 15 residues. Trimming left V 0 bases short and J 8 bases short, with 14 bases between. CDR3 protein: CASSLARPDGEKLFF. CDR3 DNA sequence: TGCGCCAGCAGCTTGGCTAGGCCTGATGGCGAAAAACTGTTTTTT. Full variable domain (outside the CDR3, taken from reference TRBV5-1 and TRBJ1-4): KAGVTQTPRYLIKTRGQQVTLSCSPISGHRSVSWYQQTPGQGLQFLFEYFSETQRNKGNFPGRFSGRQFSNSRSEMNVSTLELGDSALYLCASSLARPDGEKLFFGSGTQLSVL.

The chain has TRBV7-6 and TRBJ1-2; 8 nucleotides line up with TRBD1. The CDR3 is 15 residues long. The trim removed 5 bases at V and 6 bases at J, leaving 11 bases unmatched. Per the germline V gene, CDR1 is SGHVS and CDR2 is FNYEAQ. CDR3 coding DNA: TGTGCCAGCAGCCCTACAGGGGGATTTGGTCATGGCTACACCTTC. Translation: CASSPTGGFGHGYTF.

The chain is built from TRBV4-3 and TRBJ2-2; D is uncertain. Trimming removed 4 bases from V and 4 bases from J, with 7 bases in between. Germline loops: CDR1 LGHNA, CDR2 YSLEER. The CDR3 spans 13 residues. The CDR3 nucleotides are TGCGCCAGCAGCCCAGGCGTCACCGGGGAGCTGTTTTTT. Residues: CASSPGVTGELFF.

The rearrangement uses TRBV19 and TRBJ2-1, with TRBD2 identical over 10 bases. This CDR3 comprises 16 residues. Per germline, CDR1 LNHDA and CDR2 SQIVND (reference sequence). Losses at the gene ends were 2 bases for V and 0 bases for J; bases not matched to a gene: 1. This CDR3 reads CASSILAGVSYNEQFF. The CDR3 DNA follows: TGTGCCAGTAGTATACTAGCGGGGGTCTCCTACAATGAGCAGTTCTTC.

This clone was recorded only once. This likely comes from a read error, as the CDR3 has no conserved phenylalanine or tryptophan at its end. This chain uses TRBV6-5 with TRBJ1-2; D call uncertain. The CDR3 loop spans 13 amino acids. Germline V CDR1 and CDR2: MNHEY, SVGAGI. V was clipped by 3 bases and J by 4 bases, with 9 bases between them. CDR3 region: CASSYGRTYGYTS. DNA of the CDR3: TGTGCCAGCAGTTATGGTCGGACCTATGGCTACACCTCC.

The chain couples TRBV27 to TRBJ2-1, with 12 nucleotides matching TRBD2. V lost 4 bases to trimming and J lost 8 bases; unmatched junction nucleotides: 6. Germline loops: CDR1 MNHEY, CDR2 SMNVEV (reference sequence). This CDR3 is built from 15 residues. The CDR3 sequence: CASSSPSGGAYEQFF. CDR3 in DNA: TGTGCCAGCAGTTCACCTAGCGGGGGGGCCTATGAGCAGTTCTTC.

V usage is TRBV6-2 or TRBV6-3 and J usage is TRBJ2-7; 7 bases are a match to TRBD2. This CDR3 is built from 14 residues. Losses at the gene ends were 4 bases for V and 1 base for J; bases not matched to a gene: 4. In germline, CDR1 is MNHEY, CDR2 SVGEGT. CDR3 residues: CASSWGGLSYEQYF. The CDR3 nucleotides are TGTGCCAGCAGTTGGGGGGGGTTGTCCTACGAGCAGTACTTC.

The CDR3 nucleotides are TGTGCCAGCAGTTACACTACAGGGAGAACTGGAAACACCATATATTTT. Residues: CASSYTTGRTGNTIYF. The chain joins TRBV2 to TRBJ1-3, with D tentatively TRBD1 (6 bases). V was trimmed by 5 bases and J by 2 bases, leaving 16 bases between them. From germline, CDR1 is SNHLY and CDR2 FYNNEI. There are 16 residues in the CDR3.

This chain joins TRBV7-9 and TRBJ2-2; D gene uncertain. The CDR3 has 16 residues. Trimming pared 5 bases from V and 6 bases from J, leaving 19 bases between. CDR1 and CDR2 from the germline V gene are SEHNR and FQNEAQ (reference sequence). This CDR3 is CASSPPATADSGELFF. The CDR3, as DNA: TGTGCCAGCAGCCCCCCGGCCACAGCTGATTCCGGGGAGCTGTTTTTT.

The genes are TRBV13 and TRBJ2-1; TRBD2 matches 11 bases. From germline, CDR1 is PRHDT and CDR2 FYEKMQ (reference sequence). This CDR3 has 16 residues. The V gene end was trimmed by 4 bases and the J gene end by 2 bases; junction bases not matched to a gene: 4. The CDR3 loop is CASSSSSGRPYNEQFF. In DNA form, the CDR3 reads TGTGCCAGCAGCTCATCTAGCGGGAGGCCCTACAATGAGCAGTTCTTC.

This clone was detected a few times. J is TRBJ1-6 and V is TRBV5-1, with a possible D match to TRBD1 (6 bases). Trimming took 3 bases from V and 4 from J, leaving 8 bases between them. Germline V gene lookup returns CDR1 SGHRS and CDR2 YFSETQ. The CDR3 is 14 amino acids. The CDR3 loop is CASSSDRYNSPLHF. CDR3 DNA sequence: TGCGCCAGCAGCTCCGACAGGTATAATTCACCCCTCCACTTT.

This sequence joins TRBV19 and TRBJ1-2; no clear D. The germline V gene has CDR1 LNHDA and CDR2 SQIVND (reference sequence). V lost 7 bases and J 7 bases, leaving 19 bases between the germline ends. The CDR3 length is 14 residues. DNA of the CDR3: TGTGCCAGTATTAGGGAAGAGGGAGTTTCTGGCTACACCTTC. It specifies CASIREEGVSGYTF.

The CDR3 sequence is CASSVLSGTDTQYF. The CDR3 DNA reads TGTGCCAGCAGTGTTCTGTCTGGCACAGATACGCAGTATTTT. The V gene is TRBV2, the J gene TRBJ2-3, with D hard to call. The CDR3 has 14 amino acids. The germline V and J ends were trimmed by 4 bases and 1 base, with 9 bases remaining between them. Looked up from germline, CDR1 is SNHLY and CDR2 is FYNNEI.

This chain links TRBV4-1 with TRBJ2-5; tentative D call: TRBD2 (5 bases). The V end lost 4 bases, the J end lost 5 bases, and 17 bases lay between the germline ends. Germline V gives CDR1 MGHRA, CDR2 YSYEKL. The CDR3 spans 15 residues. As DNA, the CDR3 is TGCGCCAGCAGCCTGGTCGAGGGCCCCGGGGAGACCCAGTACTTC. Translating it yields CASSLVEGPGETQYF.

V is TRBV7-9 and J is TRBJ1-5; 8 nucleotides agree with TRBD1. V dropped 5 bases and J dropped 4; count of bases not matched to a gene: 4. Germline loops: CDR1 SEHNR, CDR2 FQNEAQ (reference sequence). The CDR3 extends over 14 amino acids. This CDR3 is CASSRTGSNQPQHF. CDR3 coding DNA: TGTGCCAGCAGCCGGACAGGGAGTAATCAGCCCCAGCATTTT.

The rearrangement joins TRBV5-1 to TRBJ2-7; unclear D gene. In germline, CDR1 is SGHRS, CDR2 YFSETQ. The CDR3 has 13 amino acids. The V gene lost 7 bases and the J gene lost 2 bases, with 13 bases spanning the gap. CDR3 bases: TGCGCCAGCGGATCAAGTTCCGCCTACGAGCAGTACTTC. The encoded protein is CASGSSSAYEQYF.

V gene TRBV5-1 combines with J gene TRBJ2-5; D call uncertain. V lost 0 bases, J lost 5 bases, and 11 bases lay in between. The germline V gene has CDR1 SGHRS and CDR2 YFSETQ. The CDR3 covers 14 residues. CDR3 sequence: CASSLAGSGETQYF. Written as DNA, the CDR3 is TGCGCCAGCAGCTTGGCGGGCTCCGGGGAGACCCAGTACTTC.

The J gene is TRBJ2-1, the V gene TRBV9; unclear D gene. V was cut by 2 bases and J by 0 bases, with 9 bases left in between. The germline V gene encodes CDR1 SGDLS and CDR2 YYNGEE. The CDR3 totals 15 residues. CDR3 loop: CASSVRPSSYNEQFF. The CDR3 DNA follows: TGTGCCAGCAGCGTCAGGCCTAGCTCCTACAATGAGCAGTTCTTC.

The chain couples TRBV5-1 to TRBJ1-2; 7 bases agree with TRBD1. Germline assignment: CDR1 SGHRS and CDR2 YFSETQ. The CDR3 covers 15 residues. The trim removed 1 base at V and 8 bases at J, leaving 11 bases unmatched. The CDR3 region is CASSLTGQEPTGYTF. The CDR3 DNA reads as TGCGCCAGCAGCTTGACAGGACAGGAACCAACCGGCTACACCTTC.

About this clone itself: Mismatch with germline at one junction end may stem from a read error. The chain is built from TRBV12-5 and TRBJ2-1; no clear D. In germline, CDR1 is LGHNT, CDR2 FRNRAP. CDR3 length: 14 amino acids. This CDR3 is CASALTAQRWEQFF. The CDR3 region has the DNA TGTGCTAGTGCTTTGACGGCCCAGAGATGGGAGCAGTTCTTC.

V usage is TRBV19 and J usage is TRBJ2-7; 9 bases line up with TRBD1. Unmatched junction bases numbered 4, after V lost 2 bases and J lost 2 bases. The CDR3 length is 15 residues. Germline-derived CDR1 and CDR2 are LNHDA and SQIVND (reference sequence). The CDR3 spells CASSIPGQGPYEQYF. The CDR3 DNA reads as TGTGCCAGTAGTATACCGGGACAGGGTCCCTACGAGCAGTACTTC. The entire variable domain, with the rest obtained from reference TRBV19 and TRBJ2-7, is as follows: DGGITQSPKYLFRKEGQNVTLSCEQNLNHDAMYWYRQDPGQGLRLIYYSQIVNDFQKGDIAEGYSVSREKKESFPLTVTSAQKNPTAFYLCASSIPGQGPYEQYFGPGTRLTVT.

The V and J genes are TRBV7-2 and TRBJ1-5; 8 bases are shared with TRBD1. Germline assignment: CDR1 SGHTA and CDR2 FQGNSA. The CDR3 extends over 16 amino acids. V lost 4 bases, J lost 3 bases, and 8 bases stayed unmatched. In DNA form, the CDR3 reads TGTGCCAGCAGCTCCCCGGGACAGGCGCTCAATCAGCCCCAGCATTTT. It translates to CASSSPGQALNQPQHF.

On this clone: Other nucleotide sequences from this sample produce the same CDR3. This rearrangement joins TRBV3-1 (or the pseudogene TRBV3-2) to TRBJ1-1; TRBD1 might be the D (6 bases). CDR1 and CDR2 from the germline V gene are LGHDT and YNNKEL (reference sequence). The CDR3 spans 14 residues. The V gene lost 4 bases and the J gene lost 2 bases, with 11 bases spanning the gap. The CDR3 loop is CASSPRTANTEAFF. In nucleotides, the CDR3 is TGTGCCAGCAGCCCGCGGACAGCCAACACTGAAGCTTTCTTT.

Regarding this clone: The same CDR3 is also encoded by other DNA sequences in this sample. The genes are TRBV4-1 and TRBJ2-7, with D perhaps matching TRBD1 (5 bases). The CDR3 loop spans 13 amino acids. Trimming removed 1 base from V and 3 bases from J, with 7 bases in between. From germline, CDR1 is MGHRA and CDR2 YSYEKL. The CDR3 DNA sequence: TGCGCCAGCAGCCAAGTTCAGGGCTACGAGCAGTACTTC. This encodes CASSQVQGYEQYF.

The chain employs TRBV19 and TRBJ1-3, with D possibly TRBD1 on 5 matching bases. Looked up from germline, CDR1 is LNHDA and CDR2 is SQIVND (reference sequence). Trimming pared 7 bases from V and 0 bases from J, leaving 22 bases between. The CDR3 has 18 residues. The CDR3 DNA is TGTGCCAGTATTCCCACCAAGAGGGGACCCATCTCTGGAAACACCATATATTTT. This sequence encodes CASIPTKRGPISGNTIYF.

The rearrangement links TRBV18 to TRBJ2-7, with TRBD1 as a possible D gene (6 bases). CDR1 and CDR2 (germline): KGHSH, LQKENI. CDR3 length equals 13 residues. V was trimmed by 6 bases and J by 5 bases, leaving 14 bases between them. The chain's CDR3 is CASSASGDNEQYF. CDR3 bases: TGTGCCAGCTCGGCCTCAGGGGATAACGAGCAGTACTTC.

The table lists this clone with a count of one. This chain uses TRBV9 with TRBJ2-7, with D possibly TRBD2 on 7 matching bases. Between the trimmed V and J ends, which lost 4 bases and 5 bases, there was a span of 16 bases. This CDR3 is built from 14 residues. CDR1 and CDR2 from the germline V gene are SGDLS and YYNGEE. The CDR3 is CASSPGGGAHEQYF. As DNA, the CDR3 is TGTGCCAGCAGCCCAGGTGGGGGGGCCCACGAGCAGTACTTC.

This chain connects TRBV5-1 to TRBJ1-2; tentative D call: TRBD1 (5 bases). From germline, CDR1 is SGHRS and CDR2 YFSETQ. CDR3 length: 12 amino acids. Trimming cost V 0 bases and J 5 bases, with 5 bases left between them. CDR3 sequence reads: CASSLEGYGYTF. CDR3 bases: TGCGCCAGCAGCTTGGAGGGGTATGGCTACACCTTC.

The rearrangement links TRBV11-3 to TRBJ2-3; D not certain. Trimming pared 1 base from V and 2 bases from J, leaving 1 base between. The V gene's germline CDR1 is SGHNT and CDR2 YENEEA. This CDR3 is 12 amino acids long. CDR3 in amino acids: CASSLATDTQYF. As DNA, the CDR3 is TGTGCCAGCAGCTTAGCCACAGATACGCAGTATTTT.

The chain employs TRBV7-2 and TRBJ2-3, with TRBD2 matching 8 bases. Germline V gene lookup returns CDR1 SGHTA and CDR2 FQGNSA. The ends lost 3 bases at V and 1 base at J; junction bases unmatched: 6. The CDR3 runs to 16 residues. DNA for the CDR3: TGTGCCAGCAGCTTTGGCGGGGGGAGCGGCACAGATACGCAGTATTTT. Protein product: CASSFGGGSGTDTQYF.